This T cell receptor beta chain was sequenced during a study of control samples from healthy donors and cancer patients. Only in-frame clones appear in the TCRdb table, and some are missing; sequencing was by immunoSEQ multiplex PCR. The repertoire consists of 150,000 to 180,000 clones, with 94% occurring once and the leading ten covering around 6.2%. V shed 6 bases and J 4 bases; nucleotides not matched to a gene: 7. The CDR3 is 15 residues long. Germline CDR1 reads MNHEY; CDR2 reads SVGAGI. This clone came up a few times. The specimen sequenced was blood. The receptor was derived from a man aged 40-49 years in good health. This chain connects TRBV6-5 to TRBJ1-2; 11 nucleotides agree with TRBD1. CDR3 sequence (DNA): TGTGCCAGCAGCCAATCGGACAGGGGGCCCTATGGCTACACCTTC. It encodes CASSQSDRGPYGYTF.